This T cell receptor (beta chain) is from a study of CD8+ T cells in alopecia areata. Reverse transcribed after extraction, RNA yielded cDNA as the sequencing template. Clones were sequenced by immunoSEQ multiplex PCR, and TCRdb holds only the in-frame ones, with some missing. The profile shows 95,000 to 100,000 clones, 50% to 75% of them singletons. Treatment specified: oral pan-JAK inhibitor, 5-10 mg twice daily. CDR1 is SGHTA and CDR2 is FQGNSA in the germline V gene. This CDR3 spans 17 amino acids. The V and J ends lost 1 base and 7 bases, in that order; junction bases with no gene match: 13. The chain links TRBV7-2 to TRBJ2-5; 9 bases map to TRBD2. The receptor comes from a human donor with alopecia areata. This sample comprised CD8+ T cells sorted from blood, obtained at week 4, from a patient treated with tofacitinib. As DNA, the CDR3 is TGTGCCAGCAGCTTAGTCTCTAGCGGGGAAGGCTCCGCGACCCAGTACTTC. Translating gives CASSLVSSGEGSATQYF.